This TCR beta chain was sequenced for a study of T cell responses to AZD1222 COVID-19 vaccine. Study-level results: Spike-wide coverage was observed for vaccine-associated CD4 TCRs, with dominant responses at 160-218 and 743-854. Seropositivity was recorded at baseline in only a handful of AZD1222 recipients.

The data were produced by immunoSEQ multiplex PCR, yet TCRdb's version contains in-frame clones alone and is incomplete. Among about 140,000 clones listed, around 93% were seen once. This clone was detected only a few times. The antigen is not known. V shed 6 bases and J shed 4 bases, with 21 bases lying between them. The CDR3 covers 16 residues. CDR1 is MDHEN and CDR2 is SYDVKM in the germline V gene. The sequencing used peripheral blood, collected 28 days after the second AZD1222 dose. The TCR originated in an adult who received the AZD1222 COVID-19 vaccine. This chain joins TRBV28 and TRBJ1-2; the D gene is possibly TRBD1 (6 bases). The CDR3 loop reads CASRPSGGRRVYGYTF. The CDR3 DNA reads as TGTGCCAGCAGACCAAGTGGGGGGCGGCGGGTCTATGGCTACACCTTC.